A selection of T cell receptor beta chains follows, all from one sample in a study of cytomegalovirus exposure and HLA in healthy donors. Sequencing was performed with immunoSEQ multiplex PCR; in TCRdb, only in-frame clones are kept and a portion is missing. Found here are some 150,000 clones, 75% of them singletons; the top ten hold 3.3%. Source material: PBMCs. The receptors derive from a middle-aged man in good health and CMV-seronegative. The CDR3 runs from the conserved cysteine through the conserved F or W. The D gene is left open where the match is weak. Clone size is given for some rows only: seen once, a few or many times, or a class if the clone is expanded.

v_call	j_call	d_call	clone_size	cdr3_aa	cdr3_nt
TRBV9	TRBJ1-5	.	few	CASSKTGFTGPQHF	TGTGCCAGCAGCAAAACAGGCTTTACGGGGCCCCAGCATTTT
TRBV5-1	TRBJ1-2	.	.	CASSPEGGGDYGYTF	TGCGCCAGCAGCCCGGAGGGGGGGGGCGACTATGGCTACACCTTC
TRBV6-6	TRBJ1-4	.	few	CASSSPGEGEKLFF	TGTGCCAGCAGTTCGCCAGGGGAAGGAGAAAAACTGTTTTTT
TRBV5-4	TRBJ1-2	.	.	CASSLAGPGYTF	TGTGCCAGCAGCTTGGCGGGTCCTGGCTACACCTTC
TRBV4-3	TRBJ2-7	.	.	CASSLETQGYEQYF	TGCGCCAGCAGCCTCGAGACTCAGGGCTACGAGCAGTACTTC
TRBV19	TRBJ1-3	.	.	CASTVKQELGSGNTIYF	TGTGCCAGTACAGTTAAGCAGGAATTGGGCTCTGGAAACACCATATATTTT
TRBV28	TRBJ1-5	.	.	CASSLLTARTVRNQPQHF	TGTGCCAGCAGTTTGCTAACCGCTCGGACAGTTCGCAATCAGCCCCAGCATTTT
TRBV25-1	TRBJ2-7	.	.	CASSVPGVGEQYF	TGTGCCAGCAGTGTTCCAGGGGTAGGGGAGCAGTACTTC
TRBV7-9	TRBJ2-3	.	.	CASSLGRSASTDTQYF	TGTGCCAGCAGCTTAGGTAGGAGCGCTAGCACAGATACGCAGTATTTT
TRBV27	TRBJ2-5	.	few	CASSLSGRRVEETQYF	TGTGCCAGCAGTTTAAGCGGGCGGAGGGTTGAAGAGACCCAGTACTTC
TRBV29-1	TRBJ1-1	.	.	CSVVGDMNTEAFF	TGCAGCGTTGTGGGCGACATGAACACTGAAGCTTTCTTT
TRBV9	TRBJ2-3	.	.	CASSVEGHSTDTQYF	TGTGCCAGCAGCGTAGAAGGACACAGCACAGATACGCAGTATTTT
TRBV10-3	TRBJ2-5	.	.	CAISESKLLQETQYF	TGTGCCATCAGTGAGTCAAAACTACTCCAAGAGACCCAGTACTTC